This T cell receptor beta chain was documented in a study of Tregs in tolerant kidney transplant recipients. Across the study: Related graft donors supplied nonmyeloablative bone marrow transplants, and mixed chimerism was transient.

Deletions cut 3 bases from V and 1 base from J, with 13 bases between. This CDR3 has 15 residues. In germline, CDR1 is SGHNT, CDR2 YYREEE (reference sequence). TCRdb keeps only in-frame clones here, not all; method: immunoSEQ multiplex PCR. The profile covers about 110,000 clones, with 90% appearing a single time and 0.34% taken by the ten largest. V gene TRBV5-4 combines with J gene TRBJ1-1; TRBD1 is a possible D gene (6 bases). Here the sequenced sample was CD4+ T cells from blood, taken before the transplant. The TCR was taken from a human donor who received a combined kidney and bone marrow transplant. CDR3 protein: CASSSQGLGNTEAFF. The CDR3 DNA is TGTGCCAGCAGCTCCCAGGGGCTTGGGAACACTGAAGCTTTCTTT.